This note documents a single TCR beta chain sequence. Its specificity is not known. The germline gene is not matched at one end of the junction; a read error may be the cause. Germline CDR1 SGHTA, CDR2 FQGTGA. The CDR3 has 15 residues. Unique molecular identifiers tagged the TCR beta cDNA libraries. TCRdb reprocessed the PCR reads via MiXCR and lists one record per CDR3 protein. The table has roughly 540,000 distinct CDR3 sequences, roughly 34% seen once. The record originates from a study of post-analysis software for immune sequencing data. Whole-study results and caveats: The study found TRBV5-6, TRBV5-1 and TRBV20-1 among 4 or 5 TRBV segments more frequent in patients than controls. Those with multiple sclerosis, the patient group, showed significantly lower normalized Chao1 diversity than controls. Pronounced co-clustering by F measure was evident among identically batched samples.

The clonotype was recovered from a girl aged 2-17 years with multiple sclerosis. The V gene is TRBV7-3, the J gene TRBJ2-5; a possible D gene is TRBD2 (7 bases). Sequenced sample: blood. CDR3 protein: CASSPNGGRQETQFF. CDR3 bases: TGTGCCAGCAGCCCCAACGGGGGGCGCCAAGAGACCCAGTTTTTC.